A selection of T cell receptor beta chains follows, all from one sample in a study of blood T cell repertoires in COVID-19. The protocol was immunoSEQ multiplex PCR, while the TCRdb copy is restricted to in-frame clones and leaves out a portion. Of 250,000 to 350,000 clones in the sample, around 89% were seen once. The specimen sequenced was peripheral blood. All receptors come from a woman in her fifties or sixties with acute or convalescent COVID-19. Both conserved end residues are part of each CDR3. Each record gives: clone size, D gene, V gene, J gene, CDR3 DNA, CDR3 protein. D genes are given only for firm matches. For some rows the clone size is stated as once, few or many, or as a class when expanded; others skip it.

-	TRBD1	TRBV5-1	TRBJ1-5	TGCGCCAGCAGCTTGGGGCCGGGACAGGGATATCAGCCCCAGCATTTT	CASSLGPGQGYQPQHF
-	TRBD2	TRBV18	TRBJ2-1	TGTGCCAGCTACTCCGGGACTAGCGGGGACAATGAGCAGTTCTTC	CASYSGTSGDNEQFF
-	-	TRBV6-5	TRBJ2-3	TGTGCCAGCAGTTACTCTTCGCCCTACCGGGATACGCAGTATTTT	CASSYSSPYRDTQYF
few	TRBD1	TRBV7-6	TRBJ1-2	TGTGCCAGCAGCCTCCAGACAGGGGGTAGTAGTGGCTACACCTTC	CASSLQTGGSSGYTF
-	-	TRBV5-6	TRBJ2-7	TGTGCCAGCAGCTTGGGTCCAGGGCTACCCTACGAGCAGTACTTC	CASSLGPGLPYEQYF
-	-	TRBV30	TRBJ1-5	TGTGCCTGGAGTGTACTAAGGATGGAGCAGCCCCAGCATTTT	CAWSVLRMEQPQHF
-	TRBD1	TRBV10-3	TRBJ2-7	TGTGCCATCAGCCCGGACAGGGACACCGAGCAGTACTTC	CAISPDRDTEQYF
-	-	TRBV9	TRBJ1-4	TGTGCCAGCAGCGCGACAGGTTCTAATGAAAAACTGTTTTTT	CASSATGSNEKLFF
-	-	TRBV5-6	TRBJ1-3	TGTGCCAGCAGCTTCCGGGGAAACACCATATATTTT	CASSFRGNTIYF
-	TRBD1	TRBV30	TRBJ1-6	TGTGCCTGGAGACGTGGACAGGGAGGGAGCTCACCCCTCCACTTT	CAWRRGQGGSSPLHF
-	-	TRBV3-1/TRBV3-2	TRBJ1-4	TGTGCCAGCAGCCAATACATCACAACTAATGAAAAACTGTTTTTT	CASSQYITTNEKLFF
-	-	TRBV6-6	TRBJ1-1	TGTGCCAGCAGTCCTCTTAGGGGGAACACTGAAGCTTTCTTT	CASSPLRGNTEAFF
-	-	TRBV12-3/TRBV12-4	TRBJ1-1	TGTGCCAGCAGTTTATCCAGGGGCGAAGCTTTCTTT	CASSLSRGEAFF
few	-	TRBV14	TRBJ2-1	TGTGCCAGCAGCCTTGGGGACTTCTGGGGGAACAATGAGCAGTTCTTC	CASSLGDFWGNNEQFF
once	TRBD2	TRBV7-6	TRBJ2-1	TGTGCCAGCAGCTACTGGGGTAGCGGGAGATCCTACAATGAGCAGTTCTTC	CASSYWGSGRSYNEQFF
-	-	TRBV18	TRBJ2-6	TGTGCCAGCTCACCAATACAGGGAACCCACTCTGGGGCCAACGTCCTGACTTTC	CASSPIQGTHSGANVLTF
-	TRBD1	TRBV9	TRBJ1-3	TGTGCCAGCAGCGTACAACAATTACAGGGGAGCTCTGGAAACACCATATATTTT	CASSVQQLQGSSGNTIYF
-	TRBD1	TRBV19	TRBJ1-5	TGTGCCAGTAGCAACCATCCGGGACAGGGCATTGATAGCAATCAGCCCCAGCATTTT	CASSNHPGQGIDSNQPQHF
once	TRBD2	TRBV10-3	TRBJ2-1	TGTGCCATCAAGGGGACTAGCGGGGGGACCAGCTCCTACAATGAGCAGTTCTTC	CAIKGTSGGTSSYNEQFF
once	TRBD1	TRBV19	TRBJ1-1	TGTGCCAGTAGTTCCAGGGGGCTGAACACTGAAGCTTTCTTT	CASSSRGLNTEAFF
-	TRBD2	TRBV7-7	TRBJ2-3	TGTGCTAGCAGCCCGGGACTAGCGGGAGGGAAAAATACGCAGTATTTT	CASSPGLAGGKNTQYF
-	TRBD1	TRBV15	TRBJ2-1	TGTGCCACCAGGGAGACAGGGGGATGGGGTGAGCAGTTCTTC	CATRETGGWGEQFF